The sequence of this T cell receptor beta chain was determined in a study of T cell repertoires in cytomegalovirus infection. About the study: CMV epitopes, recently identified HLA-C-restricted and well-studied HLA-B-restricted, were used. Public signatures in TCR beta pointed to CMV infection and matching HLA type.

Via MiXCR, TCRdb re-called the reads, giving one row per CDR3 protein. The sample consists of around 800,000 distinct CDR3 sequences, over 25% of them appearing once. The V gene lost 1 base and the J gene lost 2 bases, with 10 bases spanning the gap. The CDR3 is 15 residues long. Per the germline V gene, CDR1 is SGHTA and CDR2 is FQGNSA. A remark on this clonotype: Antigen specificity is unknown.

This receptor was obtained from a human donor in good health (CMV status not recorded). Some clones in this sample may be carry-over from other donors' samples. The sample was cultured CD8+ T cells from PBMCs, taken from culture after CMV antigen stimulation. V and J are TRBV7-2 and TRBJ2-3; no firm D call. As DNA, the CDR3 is TGTGCCAGCAGCTTAGAGGCCAGGTTCACAGATACGCAGTATTTT. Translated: CASSLEARFTDTQYF.